This T cell receptor (beta chain) was obtained from a study of T cell responses to AZD1222 COVID-19 vaccine. TCRdb's copy holds only in-frame clones and misses some; the assay was immunoSEQ multiplex PCR. The data show about 130,000 clones, around 94% seen once. A word on this clone: The antigen is undetermined. Distinct nucleotide sequences in the sample also encode this CDR3.

Whole-study results and caveats: No repertoire was sampled before or during the peak T cell response, only after it. The sample set comprised mostly white British donors with more females, and clonal diversity was possibly underestimated. Among vaccine-associated CD4 TCRs, coverage spanned spike, with dominance at 160-218 and 743-854.

Germline CDR1 and CDR2: MNHEY and SMNVEV (reference sequence). V dropped 2 bases and J dropped 4; count of bases not matched to a gene: 4. The CDR3 sequence is 15 residues long. The sample was peripheral blood, taken on day 0 of AZD1222 vaccination. The receptor was derived from an adult in good health. V is TRBV27 and J is TRBJ2-1; TRBD2 aligns across 8 bases. DNA of the CDR3: TGTGCCAGCAGTTTAGGGCTAGCGGGTTACAATGAGCAGTTCTTC. Its translation: CASSLGLAGYNEQFF.